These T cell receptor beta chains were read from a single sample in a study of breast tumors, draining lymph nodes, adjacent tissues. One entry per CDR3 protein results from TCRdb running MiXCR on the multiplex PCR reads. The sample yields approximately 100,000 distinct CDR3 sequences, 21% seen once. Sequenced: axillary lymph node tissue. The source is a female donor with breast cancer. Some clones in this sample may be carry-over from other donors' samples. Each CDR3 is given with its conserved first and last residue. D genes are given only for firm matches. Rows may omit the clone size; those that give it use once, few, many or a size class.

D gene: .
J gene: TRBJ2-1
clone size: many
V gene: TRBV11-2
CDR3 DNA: TGTGCCAGCAGCTTAGATCGTTTGGGGCCCCATGAGCAGTTCTTC
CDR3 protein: CASSLDRLGPHEQFF

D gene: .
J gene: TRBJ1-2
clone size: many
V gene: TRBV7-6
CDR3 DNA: TGTGCCAGCAGCCCGGGCAGCGCGGTCGGCTATGGCTACACCTTC
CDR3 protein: CASSPGSAVGYGYTF

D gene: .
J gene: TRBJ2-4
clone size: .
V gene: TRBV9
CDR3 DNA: TGTGCCAGCAGCGTCACACGGAGCGTCAAAAACATTCAGTACTTC
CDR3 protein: CASSVTRSVKNIQYF

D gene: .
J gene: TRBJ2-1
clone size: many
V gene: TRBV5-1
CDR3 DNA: TGCGCCAGCAGCACAATGGGCCCATACAATGAGCAGTTCTTC
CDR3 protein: CASSTMGPYNEQFF

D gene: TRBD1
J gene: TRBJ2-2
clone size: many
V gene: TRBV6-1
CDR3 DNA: TGTGCCAGCAATCTCGGACAGGGGAGGTTGCTCACCGGGGAGCTGTTTTTT
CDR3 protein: CASNLGQGRLLTGELFF

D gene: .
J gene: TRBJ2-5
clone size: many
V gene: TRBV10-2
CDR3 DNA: TGCGCCAGCAGTGTGGCCTCCTTTAAAGAGACCCAGTACTTC
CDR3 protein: CASSVASFKETQYF

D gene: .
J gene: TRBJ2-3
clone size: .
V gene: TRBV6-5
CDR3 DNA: TGTGCCAGCAGCCCCCGCGGCAGGGTAAATACGCAGTATTTT
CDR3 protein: CASSPRGRVNTQYF

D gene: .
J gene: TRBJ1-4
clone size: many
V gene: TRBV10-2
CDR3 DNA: TGCGCCAGCGGGGACCAACAGGCTGGCGAAAAACTGTTTTTT
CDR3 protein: CASGDQQAGEKLFF

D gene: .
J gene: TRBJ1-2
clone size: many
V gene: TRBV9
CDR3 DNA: TGTGCCAGCAGCGCTACAGGGTGGGGCTATGGCTACACCTTC
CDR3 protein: CASSATGWGYGYTF

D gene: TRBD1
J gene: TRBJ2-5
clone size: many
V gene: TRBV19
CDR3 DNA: TGTGCCAGTAGCATTCCGGGACAGGGGGCGGAGACCCAGTACTTC
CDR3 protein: CASSIPGQGAETQYF

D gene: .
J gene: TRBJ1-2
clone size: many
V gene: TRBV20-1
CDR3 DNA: TGCAGTGCTCTCAACGATGCCAATGGCTACACCTTC
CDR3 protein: CSALNDANGYTF

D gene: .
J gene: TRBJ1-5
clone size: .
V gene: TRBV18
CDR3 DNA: TGTGCCAGCTCACCTCGGGACGGATTGCTGCCCCAGCATTTT
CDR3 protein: CASSPRDGLLPQHF

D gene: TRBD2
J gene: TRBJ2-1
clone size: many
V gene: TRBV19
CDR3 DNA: TGTGCCAGTAGTATTAAGGGGGGCGGGAGGGCCGTCCACAATGAGCAGTTCTTC
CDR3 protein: CASSIKGGGRAVHNEQFF

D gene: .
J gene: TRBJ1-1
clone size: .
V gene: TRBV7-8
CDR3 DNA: TGTGCCAGCAGCCTTCGAACCCGGGAAGCTTTCTTT
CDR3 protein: CASSLRTREAFF

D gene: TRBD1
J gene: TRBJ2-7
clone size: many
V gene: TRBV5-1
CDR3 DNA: TGCGCCAGCACTCAGGGGGCACCCTTTTACGAGCAGTACTTC
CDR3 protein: CASTQGAPFYEQYF

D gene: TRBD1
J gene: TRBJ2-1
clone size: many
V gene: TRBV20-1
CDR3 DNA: TGCAGTGCTAACCAAGCAGGGGGAACCTACAATGAGCAGTTCTTC
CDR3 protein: CSANQAGGTYNEQFF

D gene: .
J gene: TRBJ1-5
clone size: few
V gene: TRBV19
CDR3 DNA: TGTGCCAGTTCAGTGTGGGATAGCAATCAGCCCCAGCATTTT
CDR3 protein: CASSVWDSNQPQHF

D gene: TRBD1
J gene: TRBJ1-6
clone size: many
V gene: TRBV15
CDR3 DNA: TGTGCCACCAGCATCCACAGGGGATCTAATTCACCCCTCCACTTT
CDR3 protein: CATSIHRGSNSPLHF

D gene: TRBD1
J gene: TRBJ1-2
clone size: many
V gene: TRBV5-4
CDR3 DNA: TGTGCCAGCAGTGACAGGGATTATGGCTACACCTTC
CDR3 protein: CASSDRDYGYTF

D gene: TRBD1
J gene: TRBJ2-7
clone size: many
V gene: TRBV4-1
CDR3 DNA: TGCGCCAGCAGCCAATTGACAGGGAACGAGCAGTACTTC
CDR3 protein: CASSQLTGNEQYF

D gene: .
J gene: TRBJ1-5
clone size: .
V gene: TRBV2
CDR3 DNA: TGTGCCAGCTGCAATAGCAATCAGCCCCAGCATTTT
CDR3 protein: CASCNSNQPQHF

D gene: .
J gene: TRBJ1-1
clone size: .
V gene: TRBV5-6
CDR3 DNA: TGTGCCAGCAGCTCTCCTTCCAGGACAGCTGAAGCTTTCTTT
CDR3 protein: CASSSPSRTAEAFF

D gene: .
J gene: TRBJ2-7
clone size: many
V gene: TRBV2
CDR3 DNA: TGTGCCAGCTTCGGGGGCTCCGAGCAGTACTTC
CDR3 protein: CASFGGSEQYF

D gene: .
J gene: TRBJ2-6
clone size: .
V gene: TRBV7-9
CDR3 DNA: TGTGCCAGCAGCCCCATGTACCAGGGCCCTGGGGCCAACGTCCTGACTTTC
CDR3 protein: CASSPMYQGPGANVLTF

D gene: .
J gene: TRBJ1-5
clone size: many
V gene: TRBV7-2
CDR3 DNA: TGTGCCAGCAGCTTGGGGCAGGGAGCTCAGCCCCAGCATTTT
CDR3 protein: CASSLGQGAQPQHF

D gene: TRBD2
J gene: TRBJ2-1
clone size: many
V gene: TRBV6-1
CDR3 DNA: TGTGCCAGCAGTGAGGGGCGGGAGGGCAATGAGCAGTTCTTC
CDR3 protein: CASSEGREGNEQFF

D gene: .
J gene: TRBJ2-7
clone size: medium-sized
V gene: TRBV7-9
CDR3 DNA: TGTGCCAGCAGTCCGCCCTTAGGGGAGACCTCCAACGAGCAGTACTTC
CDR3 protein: CASSPPLGETSNEQYF

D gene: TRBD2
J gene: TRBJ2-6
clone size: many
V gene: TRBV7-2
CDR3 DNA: TGTGCCAGCAGCGTTCTAGCGGGGGGCTCTGGGGCCAACGTCCTGACTTTC
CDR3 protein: CASSVLAGGSGANVLTF

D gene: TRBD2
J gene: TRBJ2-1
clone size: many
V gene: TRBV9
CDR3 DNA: TGTGCCAGCAGCGTATCCGGACTAGCGGGAGTGGATGAGCAGTTCTTC
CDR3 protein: CASSVSGLAGVDEQFF